Below, 19 T cell receptor beta chains from the same sample are listed, as sequenced in a study of blood T cell repertoires in COVID-19. Produced via immunoSEQ multiplex PCR; TCRdb's table is partial and in-frame only. Seen here are approximately 250,000 clones, 86% observed once, and the top ten hold 2% to 2.5%. The sequencing input was peripheral blood. The receptor source for this set is a man aged 25 to 40 who had recovered from COVID-19.

This sequence joins TRBV3-1 (or the pseudogene TRBV3-2) and TRBJ2-1; 15 nucleotides match TRBD2. Germline CDR1 is LGHDT and CDR2 is YNNKEL (reference sequence). V shed 6 bases, J shed 8 bases, and the junction held 2 bases outside the gene matches. The CDR3 extends over 14 amino acids. For the CDR3, the DNA is TGTGCCAGCAGAGGACTAGCGGGGGGGCATGAGCAGTTCTTC. This gives the protein CASRGLAGGHEQFF.

This clone has a single count. The rearrangement uses TRBV5-8 and TRBJ2-7; 10 nucleotides line up with TRBD1. V shed 0 bases, J shed 3 bases, and the junction held 3 bases outside the gene matches. This CDR3 is 15 amino acids long. The germline V gene encodes CDR1 SGHTS and CDR2 YDEGEE. The CDR3 loop is CASSLGQGAVYEQYF. Written as DNA, the CDR3 is TGTGCCAGCAGCTTGGGACAGGGGGCAGTCTACGAGCAGTACTTC.

The V and J genes are TRBV10-2 and TRBJ2-7; TRBD1 matches 7 bases. CDR3 length: 12 amino acids. V dropped 4 bases and J dropped 6; count of bases not matched to a gene: 3. Germline values: CDR1 WSHSY, CDR2 SAAADI. CDR3 region: CASSVGDSEQYF. CDR3 bases: TGCGCCAGCAGTGTAGGGGACAGCGAGCAGTACTTC.

The rearrangement joins TRBV7-9 to TRBJ2-3; TRBD2 matches 9 bases. The ends lost 1 base at V and 2 bases at J; junction bases unmatched: 7. The CDR3 runs to 17 residues. Germline-derived CDR1 and CDR2 are SEHNR and FQNEAQ (reference sequence). CDR3: CASSLDRRGGVTDTQYF. The CDR3 nucleotides are TGTGCCAGCAGCTTAGATAGGCGGGGGGGTGTCACAGATACGCAGTATTTT.

The rearrangement joins TRBV25-1 to TRBJ2-5; TRBD2 might be the D (6 bases). With 1 base removed from V and 1 base from J, the gap between germline ends came to 10 bases. This CDR3 is 15 amino acids long. Germline-derived CDR1 and CDR2 are MGHDK and SYGVNS. The CDR3 DNA is TGTGCCAGCAGTGAATGGGGACTGGCCCAAGAGACCCAGTACTTC. This translates into CASSEWGLAQETQYF. Combining the CDR3 with reference TRBV25-1 and TRBJ2-5 gives the whole variable domain EADIYQTPRYLVIGTGKKITLECSQTMGHDKMYWYQQDPGMELHLIHYSYGVNSTEKGDLSSESTVSRIRTEHFPLTLESARPSHTSQYLCASSEWGLAQETQYFGPGTRLLVL.

The chain is built from TRBV13 and TRBJ1-4; perhaps TRBD1 as D (5 bases). This CDR3 region has 15 residues. Trimming shortened V by 1 base and J by 1 base, and 7 bases separated the two germline ends. Germline CDR1 and CDR2: PRHDT and FYEKMQ (reference sequence). The CDR3 bases are TGTGCCAGCAGCTTAGTGCAGGGAACTAATGAAAAACTGTTTTTT. This codes for CASSLVQGTNEKLFF.

CDR3 coding DNA: TGTGCCAGCAGCCCGCCGGCCAGGGACTACGAGCAGTACTTC. Translating gives CASSPPARDYEQYF. The chain joins TRBV13 to TRBJ2-7; D might be TRBD1 (5 bases). The CDR3 loop spans 14 amino acids. From germline, CDR1 is PRHDT and CDR2 FYEKMQ (reference sequence). Trimming left V 5 bases short and J 3 bases short, with 14 bases between.

In its sample, this clone was seen a few times. The chain couples TRBV5-4 to TRBJ1-6, with D possibly TRBD1 on 5 matching bases. The ends were cut back, 3 bases at V and 6 bases at J, with 19 bases in the middle. The CDR3 is 17 amino acids. The germline V gene has CDR1 SGHNT and CDR2 YYREEE (reference sequence). The CDR3, as DNA: TGTGCCAGCAGCTCACAGACGTACAGCAGGGCTAATTCACCCCTCCACTTT. Translated: CASSSQTYSRANSPLHF.

V gene TRBV6-2 or TRBV6-3 combines with J gene TRBJ2-1, with D possibly TRBD1 on 5 matching bases. Germline V CDR1 and CDR2: MNHEY, SVGEGT. Trimming took 5 bases from V and 4 from J, leaving 15 bases between them. This CDR3 contains 15 residues. CDR3 nucleotides: TGTGCCAGCAGTCAAACCGGTGACAGATACAATGAGCAGTTCTTC. Translating gives CASSQTGDRYNEQFF.

This chain connects TRBV5-6 to TRBJ2-7, with 9 bases that match TRBD1. The CDR3 has 16 residues. J was trimmed by 2 bases and V by 4 bases; bases with no gene match: 10. Germline loops: CDR1 SGHDT, CDR2 YYEEEE. CDR3 sequence: CASSTQGANVPYEQYF. CDR3 coding DNA: TGTGCCAGCAGCACACAGGGGGCGAACGTCCCCTACGAGCAGTACTTC.

The rearrangement joins TRBV27 to TRBJ1-2; D is undetermined. The CDR3 contains 14 residues. V lost 5 bases and J lost 2, with 12 bases in between. Germline lookup yields CDR1 MNHEY and CDR2 SMNVEV (reference sequence). The CDR3 loop reads CASSTSARNYGYTF. CDR3 bases: TGTGCCAGCAGTACTTCTGCGCGGAACTATGGCTACACCTTC.

This chain joins TRBV10-3 and TRBJ2-7; 8 bases fit TRBD1. The CDR3 covers 13 residues. V shed 3 bases, J shed 5 bases, and the junction held 3 bases outside the gene matches. CDR1 and CDR2 (germline): ENHRY, SYGVKD. The CDR3 DNA reads as TGTGCCATCAGTGACAGGGGGCGGAACGAGCAGTACTTC. It codes for CAISDRGRNEQYF.

This sequence joins TRBV19 and TRBJ1-1, with D tentatively TRBD1 (5 bases). There are 14 residues in the CDR3. Germline loops: CDR1 LNHDA, CDR2 SQIVND (reference sequence). Trimming removed 7 bases at V and 3 bases at J, with 15 bases between. CDR3: CASNYQGRYTEAFF. CDR3 in DNA: TGTGCCAGTAATTACCAGGGTCGGTACACTGAAGCTTTCTTT.

The V gene is TRBV6-2 or TRBV6-3, the J gene TRBJ1-3; D may be TRBD1 (6 bases). The CDR3 sequence is 12 residues long. Germline assignment: CDR1 MNHEY and CDR2 SVGEGT. Trimming stripped 2 bases from V and 9 bases from J, with 8 bases between. The CDR3 bases are TGTGCCAGCAGTTACGGGACAAGCACCATATATTTT. Its protein product is CASSYGTSTIYF.

The CDR3 loop is CASSQLGKGAGEQFF. The DNA of the CDR3 is TGTGCCAGCAGCCAATTGGGGAAGGGGGCGGGTGAGCAGTTCTTC. V usage is TRBV14 and J usage is TRBJ2-1; 7 nucleotides match TRBD1. V shed 2 bases, J shed 9 bases, and the junction held 10 bases outside the gene matches. There are 15 residues in the CDR3. Germline V gives CDR1 SGHDN, CDR2 FVKESK.

The chain links TRBV19 to TRBJ2-1; 8 nucleotides match TRBD2. The CDR3 is 15 amino acids. Germline CDR1 LNHDA, CDR2 SQIVND (reference sequence). V lost 8 bases to trimming and J lost 1 base; unmatched junction nucleotides: 7. This CDR3 reads CASRPRGGSYNEQFF. The DNA of the CDR3 is TGTGCCAGTCGGCCACGGGGGGGTTCCTACAATGAGCAGTTCTTC. The variable domain in full, completed from reference TRBV19 and TRBJ2-1, reads DGGITQSPKYLFRKEGQNVTLSCEQNLNHDAMYWYRQDPGQGLRLIYYSQIVNDFQKGDIAEGYSVSREKKESFPLTVTSAQKNPTAFYLCASRPRGGSYNEQFFGPGTRLTVL.

The rearrangement uses TRBV5-5 and TRBJ1-2; TRBD1 matches at 9 bases. The ends lost 10 bases at V and 8 bases at J; junction bases unmatched: 15. The V gene's germline CDR1 is SGHKS and CDR2 YYEKEE (reference sequence). CDR3 length: 14 residues. CDR3 nucleotides: TGTGCCTGCCGGGACAGGGCCCCCAAGGGCGGCTACACCTTC. Amino acids: CACRDRAPKGGYTF.

The CDR3 nucleotides read TGTGCCAGCAGCCTCGGGGAGATCTACACCTTC. It specifies CASSLGEIYTF. The chain employs TRBV27 and TRBJ1-2, with no clear D. The germline V gene has CDR1 MNHEY and CDR2 SMNVEV (reference sequence). The CDR3 runs 11 residues. V dropped 6 bases and J dropped 10 bases, with 12 bases sitting between them.

This clone was counted a single time. V usage is TRBV10-3 and J usage is TRBJ2-7, with D unclear. Trimming cost V 4 bases and J 6 bases, with 10 bases left between them. The CDR3 loop spans 12 amino acids. Germline CDR1 ENHRY, CDR2 SYGVKD. The CDR3 bases are TGTGCCATCAGTGTTATGGGCTCCGAGCAGTACTTC. Its translation: CAISVMGSEQYF.